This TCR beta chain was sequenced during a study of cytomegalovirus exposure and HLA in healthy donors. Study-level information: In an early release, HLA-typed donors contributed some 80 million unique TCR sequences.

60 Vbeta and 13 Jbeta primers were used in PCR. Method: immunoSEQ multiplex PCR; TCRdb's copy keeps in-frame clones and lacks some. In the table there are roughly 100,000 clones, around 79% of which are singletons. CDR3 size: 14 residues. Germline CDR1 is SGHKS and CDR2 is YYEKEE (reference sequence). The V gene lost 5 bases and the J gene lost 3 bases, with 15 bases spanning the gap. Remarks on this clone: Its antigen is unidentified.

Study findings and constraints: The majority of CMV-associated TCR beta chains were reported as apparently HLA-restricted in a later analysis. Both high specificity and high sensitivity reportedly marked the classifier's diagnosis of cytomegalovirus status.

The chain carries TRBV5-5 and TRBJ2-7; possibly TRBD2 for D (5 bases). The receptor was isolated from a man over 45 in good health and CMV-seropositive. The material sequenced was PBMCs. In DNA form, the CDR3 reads TGTGCCAGCAGTTCCATGCCGGGGAGCTACGAGCAGTACTTC. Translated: CASSSMPGSYEQYF.